These 23 T cell receptor beta chains were sequenced from one sample in a study of blood T cell repertoires in COVID-19. Profiled with immunoSEQ multiplex PCR; TCRdb holds only in-frame clones, not every one. This sample yields 65,000 to 90,000 clones, of which roughly 89% are seen a single time; around 5.4% belongs to the top ten. What was sequenced was peripheral blood. These receptors were taken from a human donor in a cohort sampled during active COVID-19.

CDR3 sequence reads: CASSKLAGEQYF. The DNA of the CDR3 is TGTGCCAGCAGTAAACTAGCGGGGGAGCAGTACTTC. This rearrangement joins TRBV12-3 or TRBV12-4 to TRBJ2-7; the match to TRBD2 covers 10 bases. Trimming took 5 bases from V and 7 from J; bases not matched to a gene: 2. The CDR3 contains 12 residues.

The chain has TRBV7-2 and TRBJ1-5; 7 bases align to TRBD1. Germline trimming cut 5 bases from V and 7 bases from J; bases unmatched to any gene: 5. The CDR3 covers 13 residues. Germline V gene data show CDR1 as SGHTA and CDR2 as FQGNSA. In DNA, the CDR3 is TGTGCCAGCAGCCGGAGGGGGCGACAGCCCCAGCATTTT. It specifies CASSRRGRQPQHF. The full variable domain, its missing parts supplied by reference TRBV7-2 and TRBJ1-5, is GAGVSQSPSNKVTEKGKDVELRCDPISGHTALYWYRQSLGQGLEFLIYFQGNSAPDKSGLPSDRFSAERTGGSVSTLTIQRTQQEDSAVYLCASSRRGRQPQHFGDGTRLSIL.

The chain combines TRBV5-1 with TRBJ1-1; 8 bases are a match to TRBD1. Germline V gene data show CDR1 as SGHRS and CDR2 as YFSETQ. CDR3 length: 15 residues. Trimming took 6 bases from V and 4 from J; bases not matched to a gene: 11. CDR3 region: CASTNQGAPSTEAFF. In DNA, the CDR3 is TGCGCCAGCACAAACCAGGGGGCGCCTAGCACTGAAGCTTTCTTT.

This sequence joins TRBV7-9 and TRBJ2-7; 10 bases map to TRBD1. CDR3 length: 13 residues. The V gene's germline CDR1 is SEHNR and CDR2 FQNEAQ (reference sequence). V gave up 7 bases and J gave up 6 bases; unmatched junction bases: 6. The chain's CDR3 is CASIGTGVGEQYF. In DNA, the CDR3 is TGTGCCAGCATCGGGACAGGGGTTGGCGAGCAGTACTTC.

This chain links TRBV2 with TRBJ1-2; TRBD1 agrees at 8 bases. V lost 4 bases, J lost 5 bases, and 6 bases stayed unmatched. Germline CDR1 SNHLY, CDR2 FYNNEI. The CDR3 runs to 14 residues. In DNA, the CDR3 is TGTGCCAGCAGTGTAGGGACAGGAGGATATGGCTACACCTTC. It is translated as CASSVGTGGYGYTF. The whole variable domain, filled in from reference TRBV2 and TRBJ1-2, reads EPEVTQTPSHQVTQMGQEVILRCVPISNHLYFYWYRQILGQKVEFLVSFYNNEISEKSEIFDDQFSVERPDGSNFTLKIRSTKLEDSAMYFCASSVGTGGYGYTFGSGTRLTVV.

This chain uses TRBV30 with TRBJ1-3; no firm D call. Germline V gene sequence: CDR1 GTSNPN, CDR2 SVGIG (reference sequence). Trimming took 2 bases from V and 0 from J, leaving 11 bases between them. The length of the CDR3 is 15 residues. CDR3 sequence: CAWSQTAYSGNTIYF. CDR3 nucleotides: TGTGCCTGGAGTCAAACAGCCTACTCTGGAAACACCATATATTTT.

This clone has only one observation. This sequence joins TRBV4-2 and TRBJ2-1, with TRBD2 identical over 13 bases. The CDR3 contains 19 residues. Trimming at V came to 1 base and at J to 0 bases, leaving 6 bases not matched to a gene. The germline CDR1 and CDR2 sequences are LGHNA and YNFKEQ. The CDR3 DNA reads TGTGCCAGCAGCCAAGGACTAGCGGGGGGACGGAGCTCCTACAATGAGCAGTTCTTC. Protein: CASSQGLAGGRSSYNEQFF.

J is TRBJ1-1 and V is TRBV6-2 or TRBV6-3, with D tentatively TRBD1 (5 bases). V shed 0 bases and J shed 2 bases, with 7 bases lying between them. Germline V lookup: CDR1 MNHEY, CDR2 SVGEGT. The CDR3 consists of 14 residues. For the CDR3, the DNA is TGTGCCAGCAGTTACTCAGACAGAAACACTGAAGCTTTCTTT. It codes for CASSYSDRNTEAFF.

This sequence joins TRBV21-1 and TRBJ1-1; TRBD1 is the table's D call, not checked against the DNA. TRBV21-1 is a known pseudogene. The CDR3 runs to 14 residues. The CDR3 DNA reads TGTGCCAGCAGTCGATTAGACAGGCCGTCTCCTGCTTTCTTT. Translation gives CASSRLDRPSPAFF.

The rearrangement uses TRBV27 and TRBJ1-1, with D possibly TRBD1 on 5 matching bases. CDR3 length: 15 amino acids. Trimming took 5 bases from V and 0 from J, leaving 13 bases between them. In germline, CDR1 is MNHEY, CDR2 SMNVEV (reference sequence). CDR3 amino acids: CASSLTQDLNTEAFF. For the CDR3, the DNA is TGTGCCAGCAGTCTAACACAGGATTTGAACACTGAAGCTTTCTTT.

The chain joins TRBV7-9 to TRBJ1-3, with D unresolved. Trimming removed 1 base at V and 0 bases at J, with 7 bases between. Germline V gene data show CDR1 as SEHNR and CDR2 as FQNEAQ (reference sequence). The CDR3 extends over 15 amino acids. The CDR3 is CASSLGGASGNTIYF. In DNA, the CDR3 is TGTGCCAGCAGCTTAGGGGGAGCCTCTGGAAACACCATATATTTT.

The V call is TRBV10-3, the J call TRBJ1-2; 10 nucleotides align to TRBD1. Germline values: CDR1 ENHRY, CDR2 SYGVKD. The CDR3 covers 12 residues. V shed 8 bases and J 8 bases; nucleotides not matched to a gene: 5. CDR3 in amino acids: CAIDRGRGGYTF. The CDR3 region has the DNA TGTGCCATCGACAGGGGGCGCGGGGGCTACACCTTC.

This clone was seen only once. The rearrangement joins TRBV5-8 to TRBJ1-5; no clear D. V dropped 2 bases and J dropped 6 bases, with 6 bases sitting between them. CDR3 size: 12 residues. The germline V gene encodes CDR1 SGHTS and CDR2 YDEGEE. Here the CDR3 reads CASSFRSQPQHF. CDR3 DNA: TGTGCCAGCAGCTTTCGGAGTCAGCCCCAGCATTTT.

V and J are TRBV5-5 and TRBJ2-2; 12 bases are a match to TRBD2. Germline loops: CDR1 SGHKS, CDR2 YYEKEE (reference sequence). Unmatched junction bases numbered 9, after V lost 3 bases and J lost 3 bases. The CDR3 runs 18 residues. The CDR3 reads CASSSESLAGGYTGELFF. In nucleotides, the CDR3 is TGTGCCAGCAGCTCGGAAAGCCTAGCGGGGGGGTACACCGGGGAGCTGTTTTTT.

This clone showed up just a few times. The chain combines TRBV3-1 (or the pseudogene TRBV3-2) with TRBJ1-2, with D possibly being TRBD1 (6 bases). Germline CDR1 is LGHDT and CDR2 is YNNKEL (reference sequence). V lost 0 bases to trimming and J lost 7 bases, with 9 bases between them. The CDR3 runs 13 residues. The CDR3 reads CASSQDEGGGYTF. The CDR3 DNA is TGTGCCAGCAGCCAAGATGAAGGGGGTGGCTACACCTTC.

The V call is TRBV4-3, the J call TRBJ2-1; 7 bases agree with TRBD1. The V gene end was trimmed by 0 bases and the J gene end by 8 bases; junction bases not matched to a gene: 10. This CDR3 contains 16 residues. CDR1 is LGHNA, CDR2 YSLEER, per germline. CDR3 amino acids: CASSQELGTVSYEQFF. The CDR3 nucleotides are TGCGCCAGCAGCCAAGAGTTAGGGACAGTCTCGTATGAGCAGTTCTTC.

V and J are TRBV3-1 (or the pseudogene TRBV3-2) and TRBJ2-5; the D gene is possibly TRBD1 (6 bases). The V end was cut by 4 bases, the J end by 3 bases, with 12 bases between. The CDR3 consists of 14 residues. Germline V CDR1 and CDR2: LGHDT, YNNKEL (reference sequence). CDR3 in amino acids: CASSRGTTKETQYF. CDR3 nucleotides: TGTGCCAGCAGCCGTGGGACAACGAAAGAGACCCAGTACTTC.

This clone appeared a single time. This chain joins TRBV7-9 and TRBJ2-6; TRBD1 might be the D (5 bases). The CDR3 totals 12 residues. Trimming took off 11 bases at V and 2 bases at J, with 7 bases between the two ends. Germline CDR1 and CDR2: SEHNR and FQNEAQ (reference sequence). In nucleotides, the CDR3 is TGTGCCGTCAGGGCTGGGGCCAACGTCCTGACTTTC. This gives the protein CAVRAGANVLTF.

The chain carries TRBV6-5 and TRBJ2-5; 7 bases fit TRBD2. J was trimmed by 2 bases and V by 6 bases; bases with no gene match: 9. This CDR3 is 15 amino acids long. Per the germline V gene, CDR1 is MNHEY and CDR2 is SVGAGI. The DNA of the CDR3 is TGTGCCAGCAGCCGGGGGGTCGAGGCTCAAGAGACCCAGTACTTC. Amino acid sequence: CASSRGVEAQETQYF.

The chain links TRBV30 to TRBJ1-4; 7 nucleotides align to TRBD1. Germline V CDR1 and CDR2: GTSNPN, SVGIG (reference sequence). V was pared by 2 bases and J by 5 bases, with 5 bases of the junction left unmatched. This CDR3 is built from 14 residues. CDR3 amino acids: CAWSQGQLNEKLFF. DNA of the CDR3: TGTGCCTGGAGTCAGGGACAGTTAAATGAAAAACTGTTTTTT.

This chain joins TRBV5-1 and TRBJ2-3; maybe TRBD1 (5 bases). CDR3 size: 15 residues. V dropped 0 bases and J dropped 0 bases, with 8 bases sitting between them. CDR1 is SGHRS and CDR2 is YFSETQ in the germline V gene. CDR3 loop: CASSLDRPSTDTQYF. The CDR3 DNA follows: TGCGCCAGCAGCTTGGACAGGCCAAGCACAGATACGCAGTATTTT.

This clone was recorded once. This rearrangement joins TRBV6-5 to TRBJ2-5; 8 positions agree with TRBD2. Germline loops: CDR1 MNHEY, CDR2 SVGAGI. V shed 8 bases, J shed 0 bases, and the junction held 2 bases outside the gene matches. The CDR3 sequence is 13 residues long. CDR3 DNA sequence: TGTGCCAGCGAGCGGGGGTACCAAGAGACCCAGTACTTC. Amino acid sequence: CASERGYQETQYF.

J is TRBJ1-3 and V is TRBV18, with D unclear. Germline V gene sequence: CDR1 KGHSH, CDR2 LQKENI. The CDR3 runs to 15 residues. V was cut by 0 bases and J by 4 bases, with 10 bases left in between. The CDR3 nucleotides are TGTGCCAGCTCACCACCGACGGTAGCGGGAAACACCATATATTTT. It translates to CASSPPTVAGNTIYF.